This T cell receptor beta chain was captured in a study of shared clonotypes between healthy human individuals. Study at large: Ranging from 18 to 49 in age, donors were two women and three men. Findings and caveats of the study: Generation probabilities of non-shared clonotypes were lower (relative to those shared by all four donors). Owing to a small donor count, the genetic and exposure-history diversity represented was limited.

Authors' methods: Because ImmunoSEQ provided only junction sequences with no quality scores, the filtering differed. TCRdb's copy holds only in-frame clones and misses some; the assay was immunoSEQ multiplex PCR. V and J calls and clone size are copied from that table; D and trimming were computed from the DNA. The repertoire holds some 2 million clones, with approximately 95% as singletons. The CDR3 is made up of 15 amino acids. CDR1 SGHRS and CDR2 YFSETQ come from the germline V gene. Trimming pared 5 bases from V and 6 bases from J, leaving 18 bases between. The naive CD8 population came from CD45RO-negative cells selected for CCR7, without terminally differentiated effector memory CD45RA+ cells. On this clone: Its antigen is unidentified.

The TCR sequence derives from a man aged 18 to 30 in good health. Source material: naive CD8+ T cells sorted from blood. The chain uses TRBV5-1 and TRBJ2-1; TRBD1 might be the D (6 bases). CDR3 DNA sequence: TGCGCCAGCAGAGAACAGGGTCCCGGGCCCAATGAGCAGTTCTTC. Residues: CASREQGPGPNEQFF.